Shown below are 21 T cell receptor beta chains from a single sample sequenced in a study of T cell responses to AZD1222 COVID-19 vaccine. The assay was immunoSEQ multiplex PCR, and TCRdb's table has in-frame clones only and misses some. The sample contains some 120,000 clones, roughly 87% of which appear only once. The sample here was peripheral blood, taken on day 0 of AZD1222 vaccination. These receptor sequences come from an adult in good health.

This chain joins TRBV28 and TRBJ2-1; 9 nucleotides agree with TRBD2. The V and J ends lost 4 bases and 5 bases, in that order; junction bases with no gene match: 9. Germline V gives CDR1 MDHEN, CDR2 SYDVKM. The CDR3 extends over 16 amino acids. In nucleotides, the CDR3 is TGTGCCAGCAGTTCCCACAGCGGGGGGACCCACAATGAGCAGTTCTTC. It yields the protein CASSSHSGGTHNEQFF.

This chain joins TRBV6-5 and TRBJ2-5; D unclear. CDR3 length: 16 residues. Germline lookup yields CDR1 MNHEY and CDR2 SVGAGI. Trimming took 3 bases from V and 4 from J, leaving 18 bases between them. The DNA for the CDR3 is TGTGCCAGCAGTTATAGATCGGGCCGCGGAGTAGAGACCCAGTACTTC. This gives the protein CASSYRSGRGVETQYF.

This clone was observed once. The chain recombines TRBV7-2 with TRBJ1-2, with D perhaps TRBD1 (6 bases). Germline CDR1 SGHTA, CDR2 FQGNSA. Trimming shortened V by 3 bases and J by 7 bases, and 21 bases separated the two germline ends. CDR3 length: 16 residues. CDR3 DNA sequence: TGTGCCAGCAGCTTCCACCCCCTGGCAGGGGCCTTTGGCTACACCTTC. It specifies CASSFHPLAGAFGYTF. The variable domain in full, completed from reference TRBV7-2 and TRBJ1-2, reads GAGVSQSPSNKVTEKGKDVELRCDPISGHTALYWYRQSLGQGLEFLIYFQGNSAPDKSGLPSDRFSAERTGGSVSTLTIQRTQQEDSAVYLCASSFHPLAGAFGYTFGSGTRLTVV.

The chain links TRBV24-1 to TRBJ2-5; possible D gene TRBD1, 5 bases. This CDR3 has 15 residues. The germline V gene encodes CDR1 KGHDR and CDR2 SFDVKD. V gave up 4 bases and J gave up 3 bases, with 14 bases separating them. The CDR3 loop reads CATSEGQRPKETQYF. The DNA for the CDR3 is TGTGCCACCAGTGAGGGGCAAAGGCCTAAAGAGACCCAGTACTTC.

Notes on this clone: At one boundary the junction diverges from the germline segment, which might be a read error. The chain uses TRBV29-1 and TRBJ1-3; D remains unclear. This CDR3 is built from 13 residues. The germline gives CDR1 SQVTM, CDR2 ANQGSEA. The CDR3 is CNVLQTEGNTIYF. Written as DNA, the CDR3 is TGCAACGTTCTCCAAACCGAGGGAAACACCATATATTTT.

This chain joins TRBV4-1 and TRBJ2-7; perhaps TRBD1 as D (6 bases). The CDR3 covers 15 residues. Germline V CDR1 and CDR2: MGHRA, YSYEKL. V was pared by 4 bases and J by 0 bases, with 13 bases between. The CDR3: CASSPGHQSSYEQYF. The CDR3 coding sequence is TGCGCCAGCAGCCCGGGACACCAGAGCTCCTACGAGCAGTACTTC.

In this sample, this clone turned up once. The J gene is TRBJ2-7, the V gene TRBV5-5, with a weak D call TRBD1 (6 bases). V was pared by 0 bases and J by 2 bases, with 15 bases between. The germline V gene has CDR1 SGHKS and CDR2 YYEKEE (reference sequence). This CDR3 has 16 amino acids. The CDR3 is CASSLAPGVGTYEQYF. CDR3 nucleotide sequence: TGTGCCAGCAGCTTGGCCCCAGGGGTAGGAACCTACGAGCAGTACTTC.

This clone has a single count. This chain connects TRBV10-1 to TRBJ2-2; 12 positions agree with TRBD2. V shed 0 bases, J shed 3 bases, and the junction held 8 bases outside the gene matches. This CDR3 has 19 residues. Germline CDR1 and CDR2: WNHNN and SYGVQD (reference sequence). CDR3 residues: CASSESRLAGGRDTGELFF. The CDR3 coding sequence is TGCGCCAGCAGTGAGTCGCGGCTAGCGGGAGGGCGGGACACCGGGGAGCTGTTTTTT.

This chain uses TRBV27 with TRBJ2-5; D gene uncertain. CDR1 is MNHEY and CDR2 is SMNVEV in the germline V gene (reference sequence). The CDR3 has 13 residues. Trimming left V 6 bases short and J 5 bases short, with 13 bases between. The DNA for the CDR3 is TGTGCCAGCAGCCCCCCCGGTCGGGAGACCCAGTACTTC. Translated: CASSPPGRETQYF.

The chain recombines TRBV19 with TRBJ1-1; maybe TRBD1 (6 bases). Germline CDR1 reads LNHDA; CDR2 reads SQIVND (reference sequence). The CDR3 sequence is 14 residues long. The V gene lost 11 bases and the J gene lost 1 base, with 17 bases spanning the gap. CDR3 DNA sequence: TGTGCCTCCCGCCAGGGGATAGGGAACACTGAAGCTTTCTTT. Translating it yields CASRQGIGNTEAFF.

The chain recombines TRBV4-2 with TRBJ2-7; the match to TRBD2 covers 8 bases. From germline, CDR1 is LGHNA and CDR2 YNFKEQ. V gave up 1 base and J gave up 4 bases; unmatched junction bases: 6. The CDR3 length is 15 residues. This CDR3 is CASSQGAGGGYEQYF. The CDR3 coding sequence is TGTGCCAGCAGCCAAGGGGCCGGGGGGGGTTACGAGCAGTACTTC.

This chain joins TRBV19 and TRBJ1-3; no firm D call. The CDR3 covers 14 residues. The V end lost 3 bases, the J end lost 0 bases, and 6 bases lay between the germline ends. Germline V gene data show CDR1 as LNHDA and CDR2 as SQIVND (reference sequence). Here the CDR3 DNA reads TGTGCCAGTAGTATCGGCAACTCTGGAAACACCATATATTTT. It codes for CASSIGNSGNTIYF.

This clone was observed a single time. The chain links TRBV6-5 to TRBJ2-3, with D perhaps matching TRBD2 (6 bases). Germline values: CDR1 MNHEY, CDR2 SVGAGI. The CDR3 totals 15 residues. V shed 3 bases and J shed 1 base, with 11 bases lying between them. DNA for the CDR3: TGTGCCAGCAGTTATCAGGCTAGCGGCACAGATACGCAGTATTTT. Residues: CASSYQASGTDTQYF.

The chain couples TRBV27 to TRBJ1-2, with D perhaps TRBD1 (5 bases). The CDR3 totals 13 residues. V was clipped by 3 bases and J by 5 bases, with 10 bases between them. Germline CDR1 reads MNHEY; CDR2 reads SMNVEV (reference sequence). The CDR3 sequence is CASSFGGGYGYTF. CDR3 coding DNA: TGTGCCAGCAGTTTCGGGGGTGGTTATGGCTACACCTTC.

The V and J genes are TRBV27 and TRBJ1-5; unclear D gene. Germline CDR1 reads MNHEY; CDR2 reads SMNVEV (reference sequence). V lost 7 bases and J lost 7, with 14 bases in between. The CDR3 sequence is 13 residues long. The CDR3 spells CASTSSEGQPQHF. In nucleotides, the CDR3 is TGTGCCAGCACTTCGAGTGAAGGACAGCCCCAGCATTTT.

This clone is a singleton in its sample. The chain links TRBV28 to TRBJ1-5; unclear D gene. Germline CDR1 MDHEN, CDR2 SYDVKM. Trimming took 3 bases from V and 1 from J, leaving 10 bases between them. The CDR3 contains 15 residues. CDR3 coding DNA: TGTGCCAGCAGTTTGTCCGGGCCGAGCAATCAGCCCCAGCATTTT. Residues: CASSLSGPSNQPQHF.

In its sample, this clone was seen once. The rearrangement uses TRBV6-1 and TRBJ1-2; 7 positions match TRBD1. CDR3 size: 16 residues. After removal of 1 base from V and 0 bases from J, the junction contained 5 bases not matched to a gene. CDR1 and CDR2 (germline): MNHNS, SASEGT. The CDR3 coding sequence is TGTGCCAGCAGTGAAGGGACAGGAAGAGCTAACTATGGCTACACCTTC. This codes for CASSEGTGRANYGYTF.

Only a few counts were recorded for this clone. The J gene is TRBJ2-7, the V gene TRBV5-4; no clear D. Trimming removed 0 bases from V and 5 bases from J, with 6 bases in between. CDR1 and CDR2 from the germline V gene are SGHNT and YYREEE (reference sequence). The CDR3 is 12 residues long. For the CDR3, the DNA is TGTGCCAGCAGCTTGGATAGTAACGAGCAGTACTTC. It codes for CASSLDSNEQYF.

The V call is TRBV30, the J call TRBJ1-4; D not resolved. Trimming cost V 0 bases and J 7 bases, with 9 bases left between them. Looked up from germline, CDR1 is GTSNPN and CDR2 is SVGIG (reference sequence). This CDR3 is 13 amino acids long. The CDR3 spells CAWSVGRTEKLFF. The CDR3 DNA reads TGTGCCTGGAGTGTGGGCAGGACTGAAAAACTGTTTTTT.

The rearrangement uses TRBV7-2 and TRBJ2-1; 8 bases fit TRBD1. The CDR3 consists of 15 residues. CDR1 and CDR2 from the germline V gene are SGHTA and FQGNSA. J lost 3 bases, V lost 3 bases, and 4 bases had no gene match. The DNA for the CDR3 is TGTGCCAGCAGCTTTCGACAGGGGCGCTACAATGAGCAGTTCTTC. It encodes CASSFRQGRYNEQFF.

At least ten counts were recorded for this clone. The sample has other DNA sequences that encode this CDR3 too. The chain uses TRBV5-1 and TRBJ2-7; maybe TRBD2 (5 bases). V shed 6 bases and J shed 3 bases, with 10 bases lying between them. Germline V lookup: CDR1 SGHRS, CDR2 YFSETQ. This CDR3 has 12 residues. CDR3 region: CASNLGDYEQYF. The CDR3 DNA follows: TGCGCCAGCAACCTCGGGGACTACGAGCAGTACTTC.